This T cell receptor (beta chain) was sequenced during a study of Ad26.COV2.S vaccination and SARS-CoV-2 variants. Study background: Ad26.COV2.S was injected intramuscularly once or twice, 56 days apart.

CDR1 LGHDT and CDR2 YNNKEL come from the germline V gene (reference sequence). With 3 bases removed from V and 0 bases from J, the gap between germline ends came to 11 bases. The CDR3 covers 15 residues. General observations from the study: Analytic work on TCR breadth and depth might have understated the full extent of total T cell responses.

Treatment noted: around 19 received Ad26.COV2.S at low or high dose, single or two shots; about 5 received placebo; per-sample allocation not given. Samples came from day 63 after the first vaccine or placebo injection. This vaccine is an Ad26 vector that expresses the Wuhan-strain SARS-CoV-2 spike. To note about this clone: Its antigen is undetermined.

Some clones are missing from TCRdb's copy, which holds only in-frame ones; the method was immunoSEQ multiplex PCR. The sample lists approximately 400,000 clones; about four fifths were seen once. The source of this sequence is a person aged 18-65 years who received the Ad26.COV2.S COVID-19 vaccine or a placebo. The V and J genes are TRBV3-1 (or the pseudogene TRBV3-2) and TRBJ1-1; D is unclear. Specimen: peripheral blood, collected in a trial of Ad26.COV2.S vaccine versus placebo. The CDR3 region has the DNA TGTGCCAGCAGCCAGAGCGGACGGATGAACACTGAAGCTTTCTTT. As protein: CASSQSGRMNTEAFF.